The rows below give T cell receptor beta chains drawn from one sample of a study of tumor and adjacent non-tumor tissue in lung cancer. TCRdb called the multiplex PCR reads again in MiXCR, with one record for every CDR3 protein. This sample has 70,000 to 90,000 distinct CDR3 sequences, with over 70% found just once. Sequenced sample: lung tumor tissue. The receptor source for this set is a woman in her 50s with non-small cell lung cancer. Each CDR3 is given with its conserved first and last residue. The order of the fields is D gene, J gene, clone size, V gene, CDR3 protein, CDR3 DNA. A D gene is named only where the DNA matches it firmly. Where a row states a size, it is once, few, many or the class of an expanded clone; other rows omit it.

d_call: -
j_call: TRBJ2-1
clone_size: -
v_call: TRBV11-2
cdr3_aa: CASSFGNAENGQFF
cdr3_nt: TGTGCCAGCAGCTTTGGCAATGCCGAGAATGGGCAGTTCTTC

d_call: TRBD1
j_call: TRBJ2-6
clone_size: -
v_call: TRBV29-1
cdr3_aa: CSVGGQGSFFGADVLTF
cdr3_nt: TGTAGCGTTGGGGGACAGGGTTCTTTCTTTGGGGCCGACGTCCTGACTTTC

d_call: TRBD2
j_call: TRBJ2-2
clone_size: -
v_call: TRBV30
cdr3_aa: CAWSCLAGVVAGELFF
cdr3_nt: TGTGCCTGGAGTTGCCTAGCGGGAGTCGTTGCCGGGGAGCTGTTTTTT

d_call: -
j_call: TRBJ1-5
clone_size: -
v_call: TRBV10-3
cdr3_aa: CAISEKGNHQPQHF
cdr3_nt: TGTGCCATCAGTGAGAAGGGAAACCATCAGCCCCAGCATTTT

d_call: -
j_call: TRBJ2-7
clone_size: -
v_call: TRBV4-2
cdr3_aa: CARGTGHEQYF
cdr3_nt: TGTGCCCGCGGTACCGGCCACGAGCAGTACTTC

d_call: -
j_call: TRBJ2-7
clone_size: many
v_call: TRBV14
cdr3_aa: CASSHDTYEQYF
cdr3_nt: TGTGCCAGCAGCCATGACACCTACGAGCAGTACTTC

d_call: -
j_call: TRBJ1-4
clone_size: -
v_call: TRBV11-2
cdr3_aa: CVSSLAGVNEKLFF
cdr3_nt: TGTGTCAGCAGCTTAGCAGGGGTTAATGAAAAACTATTTTTT

d_call: TRBD1
j_call: TRBJ2-7
clone_size: few
v_call: TRBV7-9
cdr3_aa: CASSVGLGQGSYEQYF
cdr3_nt: TGTGCCAGCAGCGTAGGTCTGGGACAGGGCTCCTACGAGCAGTACTTC

d_call: -
j_call: TRBJ2-5
clone_size: -
v_call: TRBV10-3
cdr3_aa: CAIRGHWNQETQYF
cdr3_nt: TGTGCCATCAGAGGACACTGGAATCAAGAGACGCAGTACTTC

d_call: TRBD2
j_call: TRBJ2-3
clone_size: few
v_call: TRBV5-1
cdr3_aa: CASSKGLADTDTQFF
cdr3_nt: TGCGCCAGCAGCAAGGGACTAGCGGACACAGATACGCAGTTTTTT

d_call: TRBD2
j_call: TRBJ2-7
clone_size: -
v_call: TRBV29-1
cdr3_aa: CSAGGSKAYEQYF
cdr3_nt: TGCAGCGCCGGGGGGTCCAAAGCCTACGAGCAGTACTTC

d_call: -
j_call: TRBJ2-5
clone_size: -
v_call: TRBV5-4
cdr3_aa: CASSLGGASAETQYF
cdr3_nt: TGTGCCAGCAGCCTGGGGGGGGCTAGTGCTGAGACCCAGTACTTC

d_call: -
j_call: TRBJ2-1
clone_size: -
v_call: TRBV6-4
cdr3_aa: CACSDSRRGVNEQFF
cdr3_nt: TGTGCCTGCAGTGACTCAAGACGGGGCGTCAATGAGCAGTTCTTC

d_call: TRBD2
j_call: TRBJ2-1
clone_size: -
v_call: TRBV20-1
cdr3_aa: CSAPPPPTSGGNEQFF
cdr3_nt: TGCAGTGCTCCCCCTCCCCCTACTAGCGGCGGGAATGAGCAGTTCTTC